The rows below give T cell receptor beta chains drawn from one sample of a study of regulatory T cells in long-lasting Graves disease. TCRdb redid the calling of the multiplex PCR reads with MiXCR, one entry per CDR3 protein. The sample holds hundreds of thousands of distinct CDR3 sequences, roughly 16% seen once. This same sample was also taken into another study, of T cells in Graves' hyperthyroidism and ophthalmopathy.

Sequences were derived from peripheral blood mononuclear cells (PBMCs), sampled at new diagnosis, from a patient treated with antithyroid drugs. The receptors derive from a young man with Graves disease. Both conserved end residues are part of each CDR3. D genes are given only for firm matches. Not every row has a clone size; where given, it reads once, few, many or a size class.

v_gene,j_gene,d_gene,abundance,CDR3nt,CDR3aa
TRBV7-9,TRBJ1-2,TRBD1,.,TGTGCCAGCAGCTCAAGGCCGGGACAGGGGGCACGCGCTAACTATGGCTACACCTTC,CASSSRPGQGARANYGYTF
TRBV2,TRBJ2-1,TRBD2,many,TGTGCCAGCAGTTGGACTAGCGGGATTAATGAGCAGTTCTTC,CASSWTSGINEQFF
TRBV28,TRBJ1-1,TRBD1,many,TGTGCCAGCACCGCAGGGGGTGTCATGAACACTGAAGCTTTCTTT,CASTAGGVMNTEAFF
TRBV20-1,TRBJ2-1,TRBD2,many,TGCATGGGTAGCGGGAGAGGGCATGAGCAGTTCTTC,CMGSGRGHEQFF
TRBV29-1,TRBJ1-1,.,few,TGCAGCTTCCATGGAGGGGCTGTGGGCACTGAAGCTTTCTTT,CSFHGGAVGTEAFF
TRBV28,TRBJ1-5,.,many,TGTGCCAGCAGTCGGGACGGTAATCAGCCCCAGCATTTT,CASSRDGNQPQHF
TRBV6-1,TRBJ2-1,TRBD2,.,TGTGCCAGCAGAAGAGTTAGCGGGAGCTCCTACAATGAGCAGTTCTTC,CASRRVSGSSYNEQFF
TRBV7-9,TRBJ2-1,TRBD2,.,TGTGCCAGCAGCGGACTAGCGGGGAGTTTTAATGAGCAGTTCTTC,CASSGLAGSFNEQFF
TRBV28,TRBJ2-2,.,many,TGTGCCAGCAGTTTAGCTGTGAACACCGGGGAGCTGTTTTTT,CASSLAVNTGELFF
TRBV27,TRBJ1-5,.,.,TGTGCCAGCAGTCAATCAAGGGTGAGCAATCAGCCCCAGCATTTT,CASSQSRVSNQPQHF
TRBV2,TRBJ2-7,.,many,TGTGCCAGCACTGCCCTATCCAAGTACGAGCAGTACTTC,CASTALSKYEQYF
TRBV3-1,TRBJ2-5,.,many,TGTGCCAGCACCGACGGGGGTCTGGGGGGGACCCAGTACTTC,CASTDGGLGGTQYF
TRBV5-1,TRBJ2-5,.,.,TGCGCCAGCAGGGGGACACTAAAGGCGGAGACCCAGTACTTC,CASRGTLKAETQYF
TRBV27,TRBJ2-7,.,.,TGTGCCAGCAGTCCCCGGGGCGAGGGGGAGCAGTACTTC,CASSPRGEGEQYF
TRBV6-1,TRBJ2-7,.,.,TGTGCCAGCATCACAGGTGGGATCTACGAGCAGTACTTC,CASITGGIYEQYF
TRBV2,TRBJ1-2,.,many,TGTGCCAGCAGGGCAGGGCTGTCGAACTATGGCTACACCTTC,CASRAGLSNYGYTF
TRBV20-1,TRBJ1-1,.,.,TGCAGTGCGCATCGGGAAAGTGAAGCTTTCTTT,CSAHRESEAFF
TRBV7-3,TRBJ2-3,TRBD2,.,TGTGCCAGCAGCTTAGGGACTAGCTTAGTAGATACGCAGTATTTT,CASSLGTSLVDTQYF
TRBV5-1,TRBJ2-1,.,.,TGCGCCAGCAGCTTGGAACCCCTAAGCTCCTACAATGAGCAGTTCTTC,CASSLEPLSSYNEQFF
TRBV11-3,TRBJ2-1,.,many,TGTGCCAGCAGCTTAGTCTCACAGTCAGGCAATGAGCAGTTCTTC,CASSLVSQSGNEQFF
TRBV28,TRBJ2-7,.,many,TGTGCCAGCAGTACCCCTGGGCGGGCCACCTACGAGCAGTACTTC,CASSTPGRATYEQYF
TRBV12-5,TRBJ1-6,.,few,TGTGCTAGTGGTTTGGGGACAGAGAATTCACCCCTCCACTTT,CASGLGTENSPLHF
TRBV2,TRBJ1-5,TRBD1,.,TGTGCCAGCAGTAGGGAACAGGGGAGCAATCAGCCCCAGCATTTT,CASSREQGSNQPQHF
TRBV6-2/TRBV6-3,TRBJ2-1,TRBD2,.,TGTGCCAGCAGTTACTCGGCTAGCGGGCAGAATGAGCAGTTCTTC,CASSYSASGQNEQFF
TRBV12-3/TRBV12-4,TRBJ2-3,TRBD2,many,TGTGCCAGCAGAAAACTAGCGGGGGATACGCAGTATTTT,CASRKLAGDTQYF
TRBV2,TRBJ1-3,.,.,TGTGCCAGCAGTGTGGGGGACACCATGTATTTT,CASSVGDTMYF